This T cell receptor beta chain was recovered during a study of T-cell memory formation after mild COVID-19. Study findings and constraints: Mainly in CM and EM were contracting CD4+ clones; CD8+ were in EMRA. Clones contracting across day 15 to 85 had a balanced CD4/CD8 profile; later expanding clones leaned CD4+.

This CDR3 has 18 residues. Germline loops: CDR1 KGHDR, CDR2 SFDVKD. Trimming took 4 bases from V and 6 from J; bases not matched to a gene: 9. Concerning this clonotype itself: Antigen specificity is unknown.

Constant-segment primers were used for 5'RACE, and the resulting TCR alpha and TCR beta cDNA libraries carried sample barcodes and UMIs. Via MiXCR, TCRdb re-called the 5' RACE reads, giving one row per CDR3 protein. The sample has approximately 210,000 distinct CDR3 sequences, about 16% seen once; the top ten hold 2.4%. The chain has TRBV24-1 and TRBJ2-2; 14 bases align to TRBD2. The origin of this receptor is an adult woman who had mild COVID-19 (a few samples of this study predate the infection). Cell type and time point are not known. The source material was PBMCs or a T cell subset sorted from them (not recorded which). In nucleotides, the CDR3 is TGTGCCACCAGTGACCGCCTCGGGACTAGCGGGAGTTCCGGGGAGCTGTTTTTT. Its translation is CATSDRLGTSGSSGELFF.